This T cell receptor beta chain is drawn from a study of identical twins. Regarding the study as a whole: Modelling underestimated the level of out-of-frame TCR alpha sharing observed in monozygotic twins.

Through template switching, a universal primer site was introduced, and the cDNA contained unique molecular identifiers. TCRdb fed the 5' RACE reads into MiXCR, producing one record per CDR3 protein. The data contain approximately 220,000 distinct CDR3 sequences, 6% to 8% of them singletons. Trimming took off 2 bases at V and 7 bases at J, with 9 bases between the two ends. CDR3 length: 14 residues. Germline V CDR1 and CDR2: MRHNA, SNTAGT. All donors comprised healthy Caucasians. The sample holds many counts of this clonotype. Its target is not known. These data also formed part of another study, on yellow fever vaccine responses in identical twins. Per that paper: In identical twins, vaccine T cell responses appeared partly shared and partly individual.

This sequence originates from a woman younger than 35 in good health. Specimen: CD8+ T cells sorted from blood. The rearrangement uses TRBV6-4 and TRBJ1-6, with D maybe TRBD1 (5 bases). The CDR3 DNA reads as TGTGCCAGCAGTGACGGAGGGGACAATTCACCCCTCCACTTT. This translates into CASSDGGDNSPLHF.